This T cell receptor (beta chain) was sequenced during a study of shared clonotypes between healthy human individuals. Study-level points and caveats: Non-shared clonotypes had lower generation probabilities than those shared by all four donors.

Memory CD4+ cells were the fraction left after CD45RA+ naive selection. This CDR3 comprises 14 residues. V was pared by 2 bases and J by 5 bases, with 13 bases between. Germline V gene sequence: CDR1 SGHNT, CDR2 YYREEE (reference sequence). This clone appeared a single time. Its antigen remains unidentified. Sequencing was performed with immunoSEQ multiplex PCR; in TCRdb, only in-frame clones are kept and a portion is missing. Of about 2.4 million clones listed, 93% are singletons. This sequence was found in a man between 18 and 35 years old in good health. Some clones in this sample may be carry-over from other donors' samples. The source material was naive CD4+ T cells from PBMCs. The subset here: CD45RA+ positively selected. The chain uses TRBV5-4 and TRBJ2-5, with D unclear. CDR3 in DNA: TGTGCCAGCAGCTTCCAGGCCGGGTTGGAGACCCAGTACTTC. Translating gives CASSFQAGLETQYF.